This TCR beta chain stems from a study of cytomegalovirus exposure and HLA in healthy donors. Findings and limits, study-wide: Among the sequence variants, a highly shared cluster was likely an artifact of sequencing. Later work found most CMV-associated TCR beta chains apparently HLA-restricted. Most sequenced TCRs were rare (though some public TCRs occurred in many donors).

PCR primers comprised 60 Vbeta and 13 Jbeta primers. The repertoire was sequenced with immunoSEQ multiplex PCR; TCRdb's copy has only in-frame clones and lacks some. The sample yields 270,000 or so clones, 80% to 95% seen once. The V gene's germline CDR1 is MGHRA and CDR2 YSYEKL. The CDR3 is 16 amino acids. Concerning this clone itself: The antigen is undetermined. One end of the junction fails to match germline, which may point to a read error.

This TCR was recovered from a girl aged 2 to 10 in good health and CMV-seronegative. V gene TRBV4-1 combines with J gene TRBJ2-3; TRBD2 is a possible D gene (6 bases). Sequencing used PBMCs. The CDR3: CASSKEGGTSTDTQYF. CDR3 bases: TGCGCCAGCAGCAAAGAAGGCGGGACTAGCACAGATACGCAGTATTTT.